This T cell receptor (beta chain) was obtained from a study of T cell changes during pregnancy in multiple sclerosis. Sequenced by immunoSEQ multiplex PCR; TCRdb stores in-frame clones only, minus some. In the table there are 90,000 to 130,000 clones, 92% of which are singletons. Germline assignment: CDR1 SNHLY and CDR2 FYNNEI. The CDR3 covers 17 residues. V lost 6 bases and J lost 4; bases outside the gene matches: 16. Sequencing used peripheral blood, obtained in the third trimester of pregnancy. The gene calls are TRBV2 and TRBJ1-2; 8 positions match TRBD1. The origin of this receptor is a female donor with multiple sclerosis, enrolled in a pregnancy study. The CDR3 reads CASSQQGARGGSYGYTF. DNA of the CDR3: TGTGCCAGCAGCCAGCAGGGGGCCAGGGGGGGCTCCTATGGCTACACCTTC.